A single T cell receptor beta chain is shown here with its context. Its antigen is unidentified. This specimen comes from a study of PD-1 blockade in classical Hodgkin lymphoma. Study-wide results and limits: Only CD4+ TCR diversity, not CD8+, had risen significantly by C4D1. A reduction in baseline TCR diversity was reportedly seen in newly diagnosed patients relative to healthy donors.

Time point: cycle 4 day 1 (C4D1), after 5 to 7 weeks of nivolumab. In every patient, relapse followed autologous stem cell transplantation, while exposure to brentuximab vedotin differed. TCRdb's table, derived via immunoSEQ multiplex PCR, lists solely in-frame clones and lacks some. The sample consists of 100,000 or so clones, roughly nine tenths of them appearing once. In germline, CDR1 is SNHLY, CDR2 FYNNEI. This CDR3 is 15 amino acids long. Trimming took 4 bases from V and 4 from J; bases not matched to a gene: 3. This clonotype originated in a human donor with classical Hodgkin lymphoma. This specimen consisted of peripheral blood mononuclear cells (PBMCs), obtained before the fourth cycle of nivolumab. The chain links TRBV2 to TRBJ2-2; 10 bases agree with TRBD2. This chain's CDR3 is CASSVLAGVTGELFF. DNA for the CDR3: TGTGCCAGCAGTGTTCTAGCGGGAGTCACCGGGGAGCTGTTTTTT. The full variable domain, with the rest looked up from reference TRBV2 and TRBJ2-2, is EPEVTQTPSHQVTQMGQEVILRCVPISNHLYFYWYRQILGQKVEFLVSFYNNEISEKSEIFDDQFSVERPDGSNFTLKIRSTKLEDSAMYFCASSVLAGVTGELFFGEGSRLTVL.